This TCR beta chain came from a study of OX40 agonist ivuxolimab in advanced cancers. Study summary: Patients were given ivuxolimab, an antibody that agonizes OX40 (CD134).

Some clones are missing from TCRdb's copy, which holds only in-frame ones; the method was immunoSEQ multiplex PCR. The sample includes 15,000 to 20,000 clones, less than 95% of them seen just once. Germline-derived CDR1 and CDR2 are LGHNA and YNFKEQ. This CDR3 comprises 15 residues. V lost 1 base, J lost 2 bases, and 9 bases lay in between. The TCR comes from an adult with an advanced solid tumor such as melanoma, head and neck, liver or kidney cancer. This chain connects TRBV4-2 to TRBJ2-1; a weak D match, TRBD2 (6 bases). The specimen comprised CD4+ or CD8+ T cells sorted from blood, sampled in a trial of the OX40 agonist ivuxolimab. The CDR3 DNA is TGTGCCAGCAGCCAAGGACTAGGGGCCTACAATGAGCAGTTCTTC. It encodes CASSQGLGAYNEQFF.